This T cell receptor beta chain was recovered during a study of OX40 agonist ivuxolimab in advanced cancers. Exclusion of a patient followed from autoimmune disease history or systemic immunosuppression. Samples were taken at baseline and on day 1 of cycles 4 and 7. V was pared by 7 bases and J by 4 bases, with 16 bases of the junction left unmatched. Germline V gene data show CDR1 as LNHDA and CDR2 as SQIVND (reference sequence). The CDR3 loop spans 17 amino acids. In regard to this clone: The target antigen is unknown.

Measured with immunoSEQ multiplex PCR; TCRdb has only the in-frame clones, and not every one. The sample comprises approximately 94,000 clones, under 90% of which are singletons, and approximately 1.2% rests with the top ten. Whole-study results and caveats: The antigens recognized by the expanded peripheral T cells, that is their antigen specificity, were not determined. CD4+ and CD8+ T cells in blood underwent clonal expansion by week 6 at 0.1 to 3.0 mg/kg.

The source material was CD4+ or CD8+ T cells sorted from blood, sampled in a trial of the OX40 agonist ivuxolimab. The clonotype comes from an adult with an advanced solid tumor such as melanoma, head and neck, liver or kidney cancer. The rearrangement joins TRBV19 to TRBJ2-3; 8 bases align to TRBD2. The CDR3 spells CASKDGGASHSPDTQYF. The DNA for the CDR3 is TGTGCCAGTAAAGACGGGGGGGCTAGCCATTCCCCAGATACGCAGTATTTT.